The 22 T cell receptor beta chains below were found in one sample sequenced in a study of shared clonotypes between healthy human individuals. Terminally differentiated effector memory CD45RA+ cells were excluded from the naive CD8 cells, which were CD45RO-negative and positively selected for CCR7. The data were produced by immunoSEQ multiplex PCR, yet TCRdb's version contains in-frame clones alone and is incomplete. Of about 2 million clones in the sample, roughly 94% were seen once. Sample: naive CD8+ T cells sorted from blood. The receptors shown here come from a man between 18 and 29 years old in good health.

V gene TRBV5-1 combines with J gene TRBJ1-6; 11 nucleotides line up with TRBD1. This CDR3 spans 13 amino acids. The V and J ends lost 0 bases and 15 bases, in that order; junction bases with no gene match: 2. CDR1 and CDR2 (germline): SGHRS, YFSETQ. The CDR3 nucleotides are TGCGCCAGCAGCTTGGCCGGGACAGGGGGCCTCCACTTT. Residues: CASSLAGTGGLHF.

This clone was found a few times. The chain uses TRBV7-3 and TRBJ2-3, with TRBD1 identical over 10 bases. CDR1 is SGHTA and CDR2 is FQGTGA in the germline V gene. J gave up 4 bases and V 4 bases, and 8 bases lay outside the gene matches. The CDR3 contains 16 residues. The CDR3 sequence is CASSYLGQGKSDTQYF. CDR3 nucleotide sequence: TGTGCCAGCAGCTATTTGGGACAGGGGAAATCAGATACGCAGTATTTT.

On this clone itself: Distinct nucleotide sequences in the sample also encode this CDR3. The V and J genes are TRBV30 and TRBJ1-5, with TRBD1 identical over 8 bases. This CDR3 comprises 14 residues. Germline V gene data show CDR1 as GTSNPN and CDR2 as SVGIG (reference sequence). V dropped 3 bases and J dropped 6; count of bases not matched to a gene: 7. The DNA for the CDR3 is TGTGCCTGGAGCGGGACAGGTGGACTTCAGCCCCAGCATTTT. Amino acid sequence: CAWSGTGGLQPQHF.

This clone was picked up one time. V gene TRBV4-1 combines with J gene TRBJ2-7, with TRBD2 matching over 11 bases. The length of the CDR3 is 16 residues. Germline V gene data show CDR1 as MGHRA and CDR2 as YSYEKL. The ends lost 1 base at V and 4 bases at J; junction bases unmatched: 6. The CDR3 is CASSQVGLAGEYEQYF. The CDR3 DNA is TGCGCCAGCAGCCAAGTAGGACTAGCGGGCGAATACGAGCAGTACTTC.

The rearrangement uses TRBV28 and TRBJ1-3; maybe TRBD1 (5 bases). In germline, CDR1 is MDHEN, CDR2 SYDVKM. V was trimmed by 8 bases and J by 0 bases, leaving 14 bases between them. This CDR3 has 15 residues. The CDR3 reads CASATPGNSGNTIYF. Written as DNA, the CDR3 is TGTGCCAGCGCAACTCCAGGGAACTCTGGAAACACCATATATTTT.

The rearrangement joins TRBV30 to TRBJ1-4; 9 nucleotides agree with TRBD1. V was pared by 3 bases and J by 0 bases, with 2 bases of the junction left unmatched. The CDR3 is 15 residues long. Germline V gene lookup returns CDR1 GTSNPN and CDR2 SVGIG (reference sequence). CDR3 residues: CAWRQGASTNEKLFF. DNA for the CDR3: TGTGCCTGGAGACAGGGGGCGTCAACTAATGAAAAACTGTTTTTT.

This clone occurred a few times. As DNA, the CDR3 is TGTGCCAGCAGTTTTCAAGGGGCCCCCTACGAGCAGTACTTC. Translating gives CASSFQGAPYEQYF. This chain links TRBV27 with TRBJ2-7; D may be TRBD1 (5 bases). Trimming shortened V by 3 bases and J by 2 bases, and 11 bases separated the two germline ends. This CDR3 region has 14 residues. Germline V lookup: CDR1 MNHEY, CDR2 SMNVEV (reference sequence).

The chain employs TRBV13 and TRBJ2-1; 11 bases align to TRBD1. The CDR3 has 17 amino acids. Germline values: CDR1 PRHDT, CDR2 FYEKMQ (reference sequence). J gave up 9 bases and V 4 bases, and 14 bases lay outside the gene matches. CDR3 loop: CASSSTGQGDDAGEQFF. The CDR3 DNA reads TGTGCCAGCAGCTCGACGGGACAGGGGGACGATGCAGGTGAGCAGTTCTTC.

The chain combines TRBV7-9 with TRBJ2-7; either TRBD1 or TRBD2 may fit D (5 bases each). Between the trimmed V and J ends, which lost 4 bases and 4 bases, there was a span of 14 bases. The length of the CDR3 is 14 residues. In germline, CDR1 is SEHNR, CDR2 FQNEAQ (reference sequence). CDR3 in DNA: TGTGCCAGCAGCTCCGGGACGGAGGATTACGAGCAGTACTTC. This translates into CASSSGTEDYEQYF.

A word on this clone: Other DNA sequences in this specimen translate into the identical CDR3. The CDR3 loop reads CASSRGDEQFF. The CDR3 nucleotides read TGTGCCAGCAGTAGAGGAGACGAGCAGTTCTTC. This chain uses TRBV27 with TRBJ2-1; D is unresolved. CDR1 and CDR2 (germline): MNHEY, SMNVEV (reference sequence). The V and J ends lost 5 bases and 10 bases respectively, with 9 bases between them. CDR3 length: 11 residues.

The chain carries TRBV30 and TRBJ2-5; weak D call: TRBD1 (5 bases). V gave up 5 bases and J gave up 3 bases, with 13 bases separating them. Germline CDR1 reads GTSNPN; CDR2 reads SVGIG (reference sequence). This CDR3 contains 13 residues. CDR3 in DNA: TGTGCCTGGTCGTGGACACACGAAGAGACCCAGTACTTC. It translates to CAWSWTHEETQYF.

The chain has TRBV4-1 and TRBJ1-6; D might be TRBD1 (6 bases). Germline V gene data show CDR1 as MGHRA and CDR2 as YSYEKL. V dropped 1 base and J dropped 10 bases, with 14 bases sitting between them. The CDR3 consists of 15 residues. CDR3 in amino acids: CASSQGMPTGSPLHF. For the CDR3, the DNA is TGCGCCAGCAGCCAAGGAATGCCAACAGGGTCACCCCTCCACTTT.

V usage is TRBV11-3 and J usage is TRBJ2-5, with 8 positions matching TRBD1. Losses at the gene ends were 5 bases for V and 5 bases for J; bases not matched to a gene: 4. CDR3 length: 13 amino acids. CDR1 is SGHNT, CDR2 YENEEA, per germline. CDR3 region: CASSQGAKETQYF. The CDR3 coding sequence is TGTGCCAGCAGCCAGGGGGCCAAGGAGACCCAGTACTTC.

This clone was counted once. V gene TRBV29-1 combines with J gene TRBJ2-5; TRBD1 might be the D (8 bases). V lost 1 base to trimming and J lost 4 bases, with 19 bases between them. This CDR3 region has 16 residues. Germline V gives CDR1 SQVTM, CDR2 ANQGSEA. The CDR3 here is CSVEGTSTGEGETQYF. The CDR3 coding sequence is TGCAGCGTTGAAGGGACATCGACAGGGGAGGGAGAGACCCAGTACTTC.

This clone was counted a single time. The chain has TRBV5-4 and TRBJ1-2; no definite D call. V was clipped by 1 base and J by 2 bases, with 15 bases between them. There are 16 residues in the CDR3. Germline CDR1 SGHNT, CDR2 YYREEE (reference sequence). Here the CDR3 reads CASSLFAATTNYGYTF. CDR3 bases: TGTGCCAGCAGCTTGTTTGCCGCGACAACAAACTATGGCTACACCTTC.

V usage is TRBV9 and J usage is TRBJ2-3; D remains ambiguous. This CDR3 region has 13 residues. The V gene's germline CDR1 is SGDLS and CDR2 YYNGEE. Trimming removed 6 bases at V and 0 bases at J, with 8 bases between. The CDR3 spells CASNPVSTDTQYF. DNA of the CDR3: TGTGCCAGCAACCCGGTAAGCACAGATACGCAGTATTTT.

The chain combines TRBV27 with TRBJ2-7, with 11 bases that match TRBD1. Germline trimming cut 4 bases from V and 3 bases from J; bases unmatched to any gene: 5. Germline-derived CDR1 and CDR2 are MNHEY and SMNVEV (reference sequence). This CDR3 has 15 residues. As DNA, the CDR3 is TGTGCCAGCAGTTCTCCGGGACAGGGGGACTACGAGCAGTACTTC. Its protein product is CASSSPGQGDYEQYF.

In this sample, this clone turned up once. This rearrangement joins TRBV5-6 to TRBJ2-2; D ambiguous. The V and J ends lost 0 bases and 2 bases respectively, with 17 bases between them. The CDR3 covers 18 residues. The germline CDR1 and CDR2 sequences are SGHDT and YYEEEE. In DNA form, the CDR3 reads TGTGCCAGCAGCTTGGTAGTAGGTTCTCCCAAAAACACCGGGGAGCTGTTTTTT. It encodes CASSLVVGSPKNTGELFF. The full variable domain, rest sourced from reference TRBV5-6 and TRBJ2-2, is DAGVTQSPTHLIKTRGQQVTLRCSPKSGHDTVSWYQQALGQGPQFIFQYYEEEERQRGNFPDRFSGHQFPNYSSELNVNALLLGDSALYLCASSLVVGSPKNTGELFFGEGSRLTVL.

This clone appeared once. The chain carries TRBV11-2 and TRBJ2-5; possibly TRBD1 or TRBD2 for D (6 bases each). Germline CDR1 reads SGHAT; CDR2 reads FQNNGV. V lost 1 base to trimming and J lost 0 bases, with 12 bases between them. CDR3 length: 16 residues. The DNA of the CDR3 is TGTGCCAGCAGCTTAGTTTTCGGGGGCGACCAAGAGACCCAGTACTTC. Its translation is CASSLVFGGDQETQYF.

The chain carries TRBV16 and TRBJ1-6, with 8 bases fitting TRBD1. The V gene end was trimmed by 4 bases and the J gene end by 6 bases; junction bases not matched to a gene: 5. The V gene's germline CDR1 is KGHSY and CDR2 FQNENV. There are 15 residues in the CDR3. As DNA, the CDR3 is TGTGCCAGCAGCCCCCTGACAGGGGTTAATTCACCCCTCCACTTT. Translation gives CASSPLTGVNSPLHF.

This chain connects TRBV6-6 to TRBJ2-1; TRBD2 is a possible D gene (6 bases). The V end was cut by 8 bases, the J end by 1 base, with 12 bases between. CDR1 is MNHNY, CDR2 SVGAGI, per germline (reference sequence). The length of the CDR3 is 14 residues. This CDR3 is CASGVRGSYNEQFF. The CDR3 nucleotides read TGTGCCAGCGGAGTACGGGGGTCCTACAATGAGCAGTTCTTC.

The chain has TRBV6-5 and TRBJ1-2; 12 bases are a match to TRBD1. There are 15 residues in the CDR3. The germline V gene encodes CDR1 MNHEY and CDR2 SVGAGI. V lost 10 bases, J lost 5 bases, and 11 bases stayed unmatched. The CDR3, as DNA: TGTGCCACCGGGACAGGGGGCCCCCCTCCTTATGGCTACACCTTC. Translated: CATGTGGPPPYGYTF.